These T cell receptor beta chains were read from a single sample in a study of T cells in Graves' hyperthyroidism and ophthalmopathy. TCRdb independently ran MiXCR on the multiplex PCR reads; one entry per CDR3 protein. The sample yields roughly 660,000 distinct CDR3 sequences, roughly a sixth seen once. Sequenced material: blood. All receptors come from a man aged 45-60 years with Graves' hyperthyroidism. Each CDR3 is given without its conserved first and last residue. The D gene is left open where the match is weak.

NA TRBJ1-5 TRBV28 ASSLDGLTEPQH
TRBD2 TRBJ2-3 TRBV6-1 ASTEGTIEQY
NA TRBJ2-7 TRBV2 ATQGLASYEQY
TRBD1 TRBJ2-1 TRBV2 ASPGGDEQF
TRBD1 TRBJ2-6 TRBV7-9 ASSFGQGDLT
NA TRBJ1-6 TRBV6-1 ASSAALNNSPLH
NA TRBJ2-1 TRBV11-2 ASSLEAGYYEQF
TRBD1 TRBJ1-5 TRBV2 ASRLDRARYGSNQPQH
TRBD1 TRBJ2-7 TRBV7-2 ASSLVSGQGATVSYEQY
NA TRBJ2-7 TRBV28 ASSLEGYSYEQY
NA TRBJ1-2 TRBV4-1 ASSQDRGSNYGYT
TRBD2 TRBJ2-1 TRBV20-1 SAAGTSGSYHEQF
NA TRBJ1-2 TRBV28 ASSPGGGYSVSYGYT
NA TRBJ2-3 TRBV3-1 ASSHSGTLGDTQY
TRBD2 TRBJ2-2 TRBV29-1 SVSGTSGYPNTGELF
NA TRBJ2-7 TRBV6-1 ASSKILEISYEQY
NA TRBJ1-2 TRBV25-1 ASSGPGHLYGYT
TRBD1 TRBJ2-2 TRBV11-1 ASSPRGQGGGELF
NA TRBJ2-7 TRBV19 ASSADRDTSYEQY
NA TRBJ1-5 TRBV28 ASSGAGMYSNQPQH
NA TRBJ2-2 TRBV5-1 ASSLGDSTGELF
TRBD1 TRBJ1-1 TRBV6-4 ASSAQGTATEAF
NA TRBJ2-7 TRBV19 ATRAVHTYEQY
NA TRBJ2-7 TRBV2 ASQSRQNPSYEQY
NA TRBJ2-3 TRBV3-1 ASSQVADTQY
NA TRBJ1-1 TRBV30 AWKVIWALKTDTEAF
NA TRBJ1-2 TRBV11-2 ATLASYGYT
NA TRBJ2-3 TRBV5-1 ASSFDGYYTDTQY
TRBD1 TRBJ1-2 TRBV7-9 ASSFPGGSGYT
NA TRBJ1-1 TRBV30 AWSVVTATEAF
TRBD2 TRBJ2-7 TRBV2 ASGRLAEEQY
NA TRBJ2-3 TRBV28 ASSLIVYGTDTQY
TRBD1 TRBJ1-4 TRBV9 ASSVGQGAEKLF
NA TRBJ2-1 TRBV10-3 AIKEAGAVYTYNEQF
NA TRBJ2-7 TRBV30 AWTLRHEQY